The clone carrying this T cell receptor (beta chain) has more than one count but fewer than ten. Germline is not matched at one junction end, which may reflect a read error. None of the patients had undergone any treatment ahead of thyroid surgery. This sample was included in a study of metastatic and nonmetastatic thyroid tumors. TCRdb re-processed the PCR reads through MiXCR. The data contain 20,000 to 25,000 clones, 20% of them singletons. The germline V gene has CDR1 MNHEY and CDR2 SVGAGI. This CDR3 spans 13 amino acids. The sequenced sample consisted of blood. This receptor was identified in a female donor with papillary thyroid cancer or a benign thyroid nodule (not recorded which). Some clones in this sample may be carry-over from other donors' samples. The J gene is TRBJ2-2, the V gene TRBV6-5; D is uncertain. The CDR3 bases are TGTGCCAGCAGTTACTCGTCGACCGAGGAGCTGTTTTTT. Encoded protein: CASSYSSTEELFF.